Reported below is one TCR beta chain. The entry originates in a study of blood T cell repertoires in COVID-19. The wider study: T cells, B-cell-depleted T cells, or PBMCs provided the cDNA or gDNA that served as material.

Profiling relied on immunoSEQ multiplex PCR, and the TCRdb table lists in-frame clones only, not all of them. The sample holds hundreds of thousands of clones, approximately 89% seen once. Germline V gene lookup returns CDR1 MNHEY and CDR2 SVGAGI. This CDR3 is 14 amino acids long. V was pared by 5 bases and J by 4 bases, with 7 bases of the junction left unmatched. Seattle-derived patients entered the study during active infection and were followed longitudinally. The origin of this receptor is a young woman with COVID-19, enrolled during active disease. Input material: peripheral blood. V and J are TRBV6-5 and TRBJ1-1; TRBD1 matches at 7 bases. This chain's CDR3 is CASSHRGPVTEAFF. CDR3 bases: TGTGCCAGCAGTCATAGGGGGCCGGTCACTGAAGCTTTCTTT.